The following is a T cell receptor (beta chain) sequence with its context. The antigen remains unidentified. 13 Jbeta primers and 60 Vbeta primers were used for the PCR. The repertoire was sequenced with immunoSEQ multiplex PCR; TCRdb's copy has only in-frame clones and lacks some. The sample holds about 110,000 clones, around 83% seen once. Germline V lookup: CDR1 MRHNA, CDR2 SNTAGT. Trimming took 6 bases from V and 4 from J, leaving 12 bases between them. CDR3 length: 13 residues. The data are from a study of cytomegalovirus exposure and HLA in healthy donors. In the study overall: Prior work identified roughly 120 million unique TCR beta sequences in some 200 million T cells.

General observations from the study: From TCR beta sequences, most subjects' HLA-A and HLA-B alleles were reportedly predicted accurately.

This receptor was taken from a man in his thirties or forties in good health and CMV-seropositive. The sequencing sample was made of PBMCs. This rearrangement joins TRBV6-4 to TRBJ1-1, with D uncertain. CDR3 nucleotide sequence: TGTGCCAGCAGCCTGGACGAGGGCACTGAAGCTTTCTTT. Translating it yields CASSLDEGTEAFF.